The rows below give T cell receptor beta chains drawn from one sample of a study of blood T cell repertoires in COVID-19. Profiled with immunoSEQ multiplex PCR; TCRdb holds only in-frame clones, not every one. The sample consists of tens of thousands of clones, around 90% of them appearing once. Sequenced material: peripheral blood. The origin of the receptors is a human donor in a cohort sampled during active COVID-19. The CDR3 runs from the conserved cysteine through the conserved F or W. The D gene is left open where the match is weak. Clone size appears in some rows only: once, few, many, or a class for an expanded clone.

>.|.|TRBV5-4|TRBJ2-7
TGTGCCAGCAGCACTACTAGTGCTTCTGACGAGCAGTACTTC
CASSTTSASDEQYF
>.|once|TRBV4-1|TRBJ1-2
TGCGCCAGCAGCCAAGGGCAGGGCAACACCTTC
CASSQGQGNTF
>TRBD2|.|TRBV19|TRBJ2-1
TGTGCCAGTAGTGGGGGACTAGCGTATGAGCAGTTCTTC
CASSGGLAYEQFF
>TRBD2|.|TRBV9|TRBJ2-1
TGTGCCAGCAGTACGGGGAGGGCAGCGATTTACAATGAGCAGTTCTTC
CASSTGRAAIYNEQFF
>.|.|TRBV6-5|TRBJ2-2
TGTGCCAGCAGTTACTCGAACCAGGGTGTTACCGGGGAGCTGTTTTTT
CASSYSNQGVTGELFF
>.|.|TRBV6-5|TRBJ1-5
TGTGCCAGCGGGTCGCCTGCGGGGGCGAGACAGCCCCAGCATTTT
CASGSPAGARQPQHF
>.|.|TRBV4-3|TRBJ2-1
TGCGCCAGCAGCCATTCTCCACAGGGCAAGAATGAGCAGTTCTTC
CASSHSPQGKNEQFF
>.|.|TRBV14|TRBJ2-3
TGTGCCAGCAGCCAAGGAGGGAGGACAGATACGCAGTATTTT
CASSQGGRTDTQYF
>.|.|TRBV9|TRBJ2-3
TGTGCCAGCAGCGTAGGAGGGCTTCGACGGACAGATACGCAGTATTTT
CASSVGGLRRTDTQYF
>TRBD2|once|TRBV27|TRBJ2-2
TGTGCCAGCAGTTCCGGGACTAGAGTCGGCACCGGGGAGCTGTTTTTT
CASSSGTRVGTGELFF
>TRBD1|.|TRBV29-1|TRBJ2-6
TGCAGCGTTGTGTTAGGGACAGGGTACTCTGGGGCCAACGTCCTGACTTTC
CSVVLGTGYSGANVLTF
>.|.|TRBV5-1|TRBJ2-1
TGCGCCAGCAGCTCCCTCTCCTACAATGAGCAGTTCTTC
CASSSLSYNEQFF
>.|.|TRBV6-5|TRBJ1-5
TGTGCCAGCATCGCTACGGACAGCAGCAATCAGCCCCAGCATTTT
CASIATDSSNQPQHF
>.|.|TRBV10-2|TRBJ1-1
TGCGCCAGCAGTGAGCCGGGACTTGGAGGATATAGGGCTTTCTTT
CASSEPGLGGYRAFF
>.|.|TRBV6-5|TRBJ2-4
TGTGCCAGCAGTTACTGGGTCAGGGGTAAAAACATTCAGTACTTC
CASSYWVRGKNIQYF
>TRBD1|.|TRBV28|TRBJ1-5
TGTGCCAGCAGTTTATACGGGACAGGAACTAATCAGCCCCAGCATTTT
CASSLYGTGTNQPQHF
>TRBD2|.|TRBV3-1/TRBV3-2|TRBJ2-1
TGTGCCAGCAGCCACTCCTGGACTAGCGGGACGCTACACAATGAGCAGTTCTTC
CASSHSWTSGTLHNEQFF
>.|.|TRBV3-1/TRBV3-2|TRBJ2-7
TGTGCCAGCAGCCAAGGGATAGCTCAGTACTTC
CASSQGIAQYF
>TRBD1|.|TRBV18|TRBJ2-3
TGTGCCAGCTCACAGACAGGGGGCGGCACAGATACGCAGTATTTT
CASSQTGGGTDTQYF
>.|.|TRBV12-3/TRBV12-4|TRBJ2-5
TGTGCCAGCAGTTTCGACGGGGAGACCCAGTACTTC
CASSFDGETQYF
>.|few|TRBV19|TRBJ1-5
TGTGCCAGTAGTATAGGCAGAGGTCGGGGGAATAATCAGCCCCAGCATTTT
CASSIGRGRGNNQPQHF
>TRBD1|.|TRBV28|TRBJ2-7
TGTGCCAGCAGTTTGCCGGGACAGGGAATCTACGAGCAGTACTTC
CASSLPGQGIYEQYF